The clone carrying this T cell receptor (beta chain) has a handful of counts. The data were taken from a study of cytomegalovirus exposure and HLA in healthy donors. The length of the CDR3 is 12 residues. Amplification used 60 Vbeta primers and 13 Jbeta primers. Using immunoSEQ multiplex PCR, the repertoire was profiled, and TCRdb retains in-frame clones only, with some absent. The repertoire consists of 130,000 or so clones, with 8.5% occurring once and the leading ten covering about 5.5%. The receptor comes from a man aged 40-55 years in good health and CMV-seronegative. The sample consisted of PBMCs. This chain links TRBV12-1 with TRBJ1-1; the table's D call, TRBD1, has no DNA check behind it. TRBV12-1 is flagged as a pseudogene. The CDR3 bases are TGTGCCAGCAGGCGACAGGGATTGGGAGCTTTCTTT. Its translation: CASRRQGLGAFF.